A selection of T cell receptor beta chains follows, all from one sample in a study of blood T cell repertoires in COVID-19. Sequenced by immunoSEQ multiplex PCR; TCRdb stores in-frame clones only, minus some. Of about 170,000 clones listed, roughly 93% are singletons. Material for sequencing was peripheral blood. All receptors come from a woman aged 45-65 years with acute or convalescent COVID-19. Each CDR3 is given with its conserved first and last residue. The D gene is left open where the match is weak. Clone size is shown for a subset of rows, as once, few, many or a class of expanded clone.

clone size: NA
J gene: TRBJ2-1
V gene: TRBV4-1
D gene: TRBD2
CDR3 DNA: TGCGCCAGCAGCCAAGAACTAGCGGGAACCTTACATGAGCAGTTCTTC
CDR3 protein: CASSQELAGTLHEQFF

clone size: NA
J gene: TRBJ1-4
V gene: TRBV25-1
D gene: TRBD1
CDR3 DNA: TGTGCCAGCAGTGTGACAGGGGGTCCAGAAAAACTGTTTTTT
CDR3 protein: CASSVTGGPEKLFF

clone size: NA
J gene: TRBJ2-7
V gene: TRBV12-3/TRBV12-4
D gene: NA
CDR3 DNA: TGTGCCAGCAGTTTACAGGGGTCGTACGAGCAGTACTTC
CDR3 protein: CASSLQGSYEQYF

clone size: NA
J gene: TRBJ2-2
V gene: TRBV7-2
D gene: NA
CDR3 DNA: TGTGCCAGCAGCTTAGCTCGGGTGAGGGCCGGGGAGCTGTTTTTT
CDR3 protein: CASSLARVRAGELFF

clone size: NA
J gene: TRBJ2-1
V gene: TRBV10-2
D gene: TRBD1
CDR3 DNA: TGCGCCAGCAGTCCCCGGACAGGGGAGCATGAGCAGTTCTTC
CDR3 protein: CASSPRTGEHEQFF

clone size: NA
J gene: TRBJ1-2
V gene: TRBV18
D gene: NA
CDR3 DNA: TGTGCCAGCTCACCTCCCTCCGGGAGGCTCTCCTATGGCTACACCTTC
CDR3 protein: CASSPPSGRLSYGYTF

clone size: NA
J gene: TRBJ2-5
V gene: TRBV7-2
D gene: NA
CDR3 DNA: TGTGCCAGCAGCAGGGGGGGAGAAGAGACCCAGTACTTC
CDR3 protein: CASSRGGEETQYF

clone size: NA
J gene: TRBJ1-5
V gene: TRBV30
D gene: TRBD1
CDR3 DNA: TGTGCCTGGAATCCGGGACAGGGTAACCAGCCCCAGCATTTT
CDR3 protein: CAWNPGQGNQPQHF

clone size: NA
J gene: TRBJ2-3
V gene: TRBV2
D gene: NA
CDR3 DNA: TGTGCCAGCAGTCTGGGCGTAGCGTTAGGGACAGATACGCAGTATTTT
CDR3 protein: CASSLGVALGTDTQYF

clone size: NA
J gene: TRBJ2-1
V gene: TRBV19
D gene: NA
CDR3 DNA: TGTGCCAGTAGTATCGCCCAGGGTTTCTACAATGAGCAGTTCTTC
CDR3 protein: CASSIAQGFYNEQFF

clone size: NA
J gene: TRBJ2-6
V gene: TRBV6-4
D gene: NA
CDR3 DNA: TGTGCCAGCAGTGACTCTAGCGGCTCTGGGGCCAACGTCCTGACTTTC
CDR3 protein: CASSDSSGSGANVLTF

clone size: NA
J gene: TRBJ1-6
V gene: TRBV2
D gene: TRBD1
CDR3 DNA: TGTGCCAGCACCCGGGACAGGGGGAATTCACCCCTCCACTTT
CDR3 protein: CASTRDRGNSPLHF

clone size: NA
J gene: TRBJ2-1
V gene: TRBV19
D gene: TRBD2
CDR3 DNA: TGTGCCAGTAGTATAGGAGGTAGCGGGACCAATGAGCAGTTCTTC
CDR3 protein: CASSIGGSGTNEQFF

clone size: NA
J gene: TRBJ1-1
V gene: TRBV7-6
D gene: NA
CDR3 DNA: TGTGCCAGCAGCTTAACAGGGCAGATAACTGAAGCTTTCTTT
CDR3 protein: CASSLTGQITEAFF

clone size: NA
J gene: TRBJ2-3
V gene: TRBV30
D gene: TRBD1
CDR3 DNA: TGTGCCTGGACGAGGACAGGCCGAGGGGATACGCAGTATTTT
CDR3 protein: CAWTRTGRGDTQYF

clone size: NA
J gene: TRBJ2-5
V gene: TRBV5-1
D gene: NA
CDR3 DNA: TGCGCCAGCAGCGTTCCAGGGGCCGGGGAGACCCAGTACTTC
CDR3 protein: CASSVPGAGETQYF

clone size: NA
J gene: TRBJ2-7
V gene: TRBV14
D gene: TRBD1
CDR3 DNA: TGTGCCAGCAGCCAAGACCACGGACAGGGCTCCTACGAGCAGTACTTC
CDR3 protein: CASSQDHGQGSYEQYF

clone size: once
J gene: TRBJ1-4
V gene: TRBV3-1/TRBV3-2
D gene: NA
CDR3 DNA: TGTGCCAGCAGCCATCACGGTGAGGATGAAAAACTGTTTTTT
CDR3 protein: CASSHHGEDEKLFF

clone size: NA
J gene: TRBJ2-1
V gene: TRBV7-9
D gene: TRBD2
CDR3 DNA: TGTGCCAGCAGCCGCTTCGCCGGGACTAGCGGGAGTTGGAATGAGCAGTTCTTC
CDR3 protein: CASSRFAGTSGSWNEQFF

clone size: NA
J gene: TRBJ1-2
V gene: TRBV5-1
D gene: TRBD1
CDR3 DNA: TGCGCCAGCAGCCCCGGACAGGACGGCTACACCTTC
CDR3 protein: CASSPGQDGYTF

clone size: NA
J gene: TRBJ1-4
V gene: TRBV11-1
D gene: NA
CDR3 DNA: TGTGCCAGCAGTTACGGAGTAGAGGAAAAACTGTTTTTT
CDR3 protein: CASSYGVEEKLFF

clone size: once
J gene: TRBJ2-7
V gene: TRBV6-6
D gene: TRBD2
CDR3 DNA: TGTGCCAGCAGCCCACTAGCGGGGGGGCACTACGAGCAGTACTTC
CDR3 protein: CASSPLAGGHYEQYF

clone size: NA
J gene: TRBJ1-2
V gene: TRBV19
D gene: TRBD1
CDR3 DNA: TGTGCCAGTACCCGGGACAGGCGGGACTATGGCTACACCTTC
CDR3 protein: CASTRDRRDYGYTF

clone size: NA
J gene: TRBJ1-1
V gene: TRBV5-1
D gene: TRBD1
CDR3 DNA: TGCGCCAGCAGCTTGGTTACAGGGGGCGGTGAAGCTTTCTTT
CDR3 protein: CASSLVTGGGEAFF

clone size: NA
J gene: TRBJ1-4
V gene: TRBV15
D gene: NA
CDR3 DNA: TGTGCCACCAGCAGAGAGGGAGAACTTAATGAAAAACTGTTTTTT
CDR3 protein: CATSREGELNEKLFF

clone size: NA
J gene: TRBJ1-3
V gene: TRBV20-1
D gene: TRBD1
CDR3 DNA: TGCAGTGCTAGTGCTGGACAGGGAAAGGGAAACACCATATATTTT
CDR3 protein: CSASAGQGKGNTIYF

clone size: NA
J gene: TRBJ1-5
V gene: TRBV13
D gene: TRBD1
CDR3 DNA: TGTGCCAGCAGCTCAGGGGGGGCGAATCAGCCCCAGCATTTT
CDR3 protein: CASSSGGANQPQHF

clone size: NA
J gene: TRBJ1-1
V gene: TRBV5-1
D gene: NA
CDR3 DNA: TGCGCCAGCAGCCGCTTCATAGCCGAGAACACTGAAGCTTTCTTT
CDR3 protein: CASSRFIAENTEAFF

clone size: NA
J gene: TRBJ1-2
V gene: TRBV2
D gene: TRBD1
CDR3 DNA: TGTGCCAGCAGTGAGTTGGGGACAGCTTTTCATGGCTACACCTTC
CDR3 protein: CASSELGTAFHGYTF

clone size: NA
J gene: TRBJ2-1
V gene: TRBV25-1
D gene: TRBD1
CDR3 DNA: TGTGCCAGCAGTGACGCCCGGGACAGAACAAATGAGCAGTTCTTC
CDR3 protein: CASSDARDRTNEQFF

clone size: NA
J gene: TRBJ2-7
V gene: TRBV27
D gene: TRBD1
CDR3 DNA: TGTGCCAGCAGGCGGATATCAACAGGGGGTTCCCGCTACGAGCAGTACTTC
CDR3 protein: CASRRISTGGSRYEQYF

clone size: NA
J gene: TRBJ2-1
V gene: TRBV7-9
D gene: TRBD1
CDR3 DNA: TGTGCCAGCAGCTTACAGGGGGAGTACAATGAGCAGTTCTTC
CDR3 protein: CASSLQGEYNEQFF

clone size: NA
J gene: TRBJ1-1
V gene: TRBV3-1/TRBV3-2
D gene: NA
CDR3 DNA: TGTGCCAGCAGCCAAGGGGCAGAGGAAGCTTTCTTT
CDR3 protein: CASSQGAEEAFF

clone size: few
J gene: TRBJ2-3
V gene: TRBV6-2/TRBV6-3
D gene: NA
CDR3 DNA: TGTGCCAGCAGTTACAATAGCTTCCTCACAATCGGAGATACGCAGTATTTT
CDR3 protein: CASSYNSFLTIGDTQYF

clone size: once
J gene: TRBJ1-6
V gene: TRBV6-5
D gene: TRBD1
CDR3 DNA: TGTGCCAGCAGTTTGGGACAGGGAAATTCACCCCTCCACTTT
CDR3 protein: CASSLGQGNSPLHF

clone size: NA
J gene: TRBJ1-5
V gene: TRBV27
D gene: TRBD1
CDR3 DNA: TGTGCCAGCAGTTTACAGGGGGGTAGCAATCAGCCCCAGCATTTT
CDR3 protein: CASSLQGGSNQPQHF

clone size: NA
J gene: TRBJ1-3
V gene: TRBV7-2
D gene: NA
CDR3 DNA: TGTGCCAGCAGCTTAAGCAGGGTCGAAGGAAACACCATATATTTT
CDR3 protein: CASSLSRVEGNTIYF

clone size: NA
J gene: TRBJ2-7
V gene: TRBV28
D gene: NA
CDR3 DNA: TGTGCCAGCACCGGGACATCTCCCTCCTACGAGCAGTACTTC
CDR3 protein: CASTGTSPSYEQYF

clone size: NA
J gene: TRBJ2-2
V gene: TRBV7-8
D gene: NA
CDR3 DNA: TGTGCCAGCAGCCCCTTGGCGGATAGAAACACCGGGGAGCTGTTTTTT
CDR3 protein: CASSPLADRNTGELFF

clone size: NA
J gene: TRBJ2-3
V gene: TRBV6-2/TRBV6-3
D gene: NA
CDR3 DNA: TGTGCCAGCAGTGGGCTATTAGAGAGCACAGATACGCAGTATTTT
CDR3 protein: CASSGLLESTDTQYF

clone size: NA
J gene: TRBJ1-2
V gene: TRBV9
D gene: NA
CDR3 DNA: TGTGCCAGCAGCGTATCTAACAGAAACTATGGCTACACCTTC
CDR3 protein: CASSVSNRNYGYTF

clone size: NA
J gene: TRBJ2-1
V gene: TRBV5-4
D gene: TRBD2
CDR3 DNA: TGTGCCAGCAGTTATAGCGGGAGGGCCCACAATGAGCAGTTCTTC
CDR3 protein: CASSYSGRAHNEQFF

clone size: NA
J gene: TRBJ2-2
V gene: TRBV9
D gene: TRBD2
CDR3 DNA: TGTGCCAGCAGCGTAACCCCTCTTGGCGGGGGGGCATTGAACACCGGGGAGCTGTTTTTT
CDR3 protein: CASSVTPLGGGALNTGELFF

clone size: NA
J gene: TRBJ2-2
V gene: TRBV6-4
D gene: NA
CDR3 DNA: TGTGCCAGCAATACAGGGCTTTCGAACACCGGGGAGCTGTTTTTT
CDR3 protein: CASNTGLSNTGELFF

clone size: NA
J gene: TRBJ1-5
V gene: TRBV3-1/TRBV3-2
D gene: NA
CDR3 DNA: TGTGCCAGCAGCCAAGAACGGGAGGCAGGGGTTGCCCCCGAACAATGGGATCAGCCCCAGCATTTT
CDR3 protein: CASSQEREAGVAPEQWDQPQHF

clone size: NA
J gene: TRBJ1-3
V gene: TRBV28
D gene: NA
CDR3 DNA: TGTGCCAGCAGTTTTCAGGGGACCTCTGGAAACACCATATATTTT
CDR3 protein: CASSFQGTSGNTIYF

clone size: NA
J gene: TRBJ2-3
V gene: TRBV2
D gene: NA
CDR3 DNA: TGTGCCACACGAAAGCGGACTAGCACAGATACGCAGTATTTT
CDR3 protein: CATRKRTSTDTQYF

clone size: NA
J gene: TRBJ2-7
V gene: TRBV19
D gene: NA
CDR3 DNA: TGTGCCAGTTCTCTGGCCGGAGGGGGGGCTACCTACGAGCAGTACTTC
CDR3 protein: CASSLAGGGATYEQYF

clone size: NA
J gene: TRBJ2-2
V gene: TRBV13
D gene: TRBD1
CDR3 DNA: TGTGCCAGCAGCTACACTATGACAGGGGCCACCGGGGAGCTGTTTTTT
CDR3 protein: CASSYTMTGATGELFF

clone size: NA
J gene: TRBJ1-3
V gene: TRBV28
D gene: TRBD1
CDR3 DNA: TGTGCCAGCAGTTTAAGATCCGAGGGGGCGTCTGGAAACACCATATATTTT
CDR3 protein: CASSLRSEGASGNTIYF

clone size: NA
J gene: TRBJ2-1
V gene: TRBV28
D gene: NA
CDR3 DNA: TGTGCCAGCAGTTTTCGGGACACGTACAATGAGCAGTTCTTC
CDR3 protein: CASSFRDTYNEQFF

clone size: NA
J gene: TRBJ1-5
V gene: TRBV9
D gene: NA
CDR3 DNA: TGTGCCAGCAGCGTAGGATCGGGGGGATTTGGGCCCCAGCATTTT
CDR3 protein: CASSVGSGGFGPQHF

clone size: NA
J gene: TRBJ1-1
V gene: TRBV25-1
D gene: NA
CDR3 DNA: TGTGCCAGCAGTGAATGGGGGGGAGATAACACTGAAGCTTTCTTT
CDR3 protein: CASSEWGGDNTEAFF

clone size: once
J gene: TRBJ1-2
V gene: TRBV28
D gene: NA
CDR3 DNA: TGTGCCAGCAGTTTATTGGCAGGGGACTATGGCTACACCTTC
CDR3 protein: CASSLLAGDYGYTF